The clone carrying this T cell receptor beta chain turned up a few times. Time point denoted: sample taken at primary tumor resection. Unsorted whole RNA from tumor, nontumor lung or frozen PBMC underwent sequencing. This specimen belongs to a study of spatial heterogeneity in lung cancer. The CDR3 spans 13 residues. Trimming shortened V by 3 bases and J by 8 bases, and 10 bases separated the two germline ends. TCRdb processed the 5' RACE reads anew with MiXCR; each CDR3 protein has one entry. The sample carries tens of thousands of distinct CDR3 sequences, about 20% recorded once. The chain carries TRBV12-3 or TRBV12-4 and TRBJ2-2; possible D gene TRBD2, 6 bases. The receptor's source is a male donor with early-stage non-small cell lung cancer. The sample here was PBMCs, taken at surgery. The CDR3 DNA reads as TGTGCCAGCAGTTTGCTAGCGTCGGGGGAGCTGTTTTTT. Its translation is CASSLLASGELFF.